The following is a T cell receptor beta chain sequence with its context. Germline V gene data show CDR1 as SQVTM and CDR2 as ANQGSEA. The CDR3 consists of 13 residues. V was pared by 3 bases and J by 1 base, with 9 bases between. The sample belongs to a study of T cell changes during pregnancy in multiple sclerosis. Sequencing was performed with immunoSEQ multiplex PCR; in TCRdb, only in-frame clones are kept and a portion is missing. The sample lists about 110,000 clones, roughly 89% occurring once. The sample in question was peripheral blood, obtained before pregnancy. The clonotype was recovered from a female donor with multiple sclerosis, enrolled in a pregnancy study. J is TRBJ1-1 and V is TRBV29-1; TRBD1 might be the D (6 bases). The DNA of the CDR3 is TGCAGCGTTGATGGCAGGGGGAACACTGAAGCTTTCTTT. This sequence encodes CSVDGRGNTEAFF.